This T cell receptor beta chain was recorded in a study of T cell responses to AZD1222 COVID-19 vaccine. Here immunoSEQ multiplex PCR was the method, and the copy in TCRdb shows in-frame clones only, minus some. Here the sample spans 55,000 to 80,000 clones, 84% being singletons. Sequenced material: peripheral blood, taken on day 0 of AZD1222 vaccination. The receptor was derived from an adult in good health.

CDR3 sequence: CASSSTSGDREKLFF. Here the CDR3 DNA reads TGTGCCAGCAGCTCAACCTCAGGGGATAGAGAAAAACTGTTTTTT. The chain is built from TRBV7-9 and TRBJ1-4; possibly TRBD1 for D (6 bases). The V end lost 4 bases, the J end lost 8 bases, and 17 bases lay between the germline ends. This CDR3 has 15 amino acids. Germline CDR1 reads SEHNR; CDR2 reads FQNEAQ (reference sequence).